These T cell receptor beta chains were read from a single sample in a study of CD4+ T cells in melanoma. Sequencing was performed with immunoSEQ multiplex PCR; in TCRdb, only in-frame clones are kept and a portion is missing. There are around 6,500 clones in the sample; around 65% occur only once, and 22% lies in the top ten. The sequenced material came from cells from a culture (not recorded whether cultured in vitro). Every receptor here comes from a human donor with melanoma. CDR3s include the opening cysteine and the closing phenylalanine or tryptophan. The D gene is left open where the match is weak. Where a row states a size, it is once, few, many or the class of an expanded clone; other rows omit it.

TRBD1	.	TRBJ2-2	TRBV10-3	CAISDLQGTGELFF	TGTGCCATCAGTGACTTACAGGGGACCGGGGAGCTGTTTTTT
.	few	TRBJ2-7	TRBV19	CATRGGASGEQYF	TGTGCCACAAGAGGGGGGGCCTCCGGCGAGCAGTACTTC
TRBD2	.	TRBJ2-3	TRBV4-2	CASSQDPPAGGVSDTQYF	TGTGCCAGCAGCCAAGACCCCCCAGCGGGGGGGGTCTCAGATACGCAGTATTTT
.	.	TRBJ1-5	TRBV15	CATSKMGGDPQHF	TGTGCCACCAGCAAAATGGGGGGGGATCCCCAGCATTTT
TRBD2	.	TRBJ2-3	TRBV28	CASSFEGAGGTDTQYF	TGTGCCAGCAGTTTTGAGGGAGCGGGGGGGACAGATACGCAGTATTTT
.	once	TRBJ2-1	TRBV19	CASRVQGPRGNEQFF	TGTGCCAGTAGGGTCCAGGGGCCTAGAGGGAATGAGCAGTTCTTC
.	.	TRBJ2-7	TRBV21-1	CASSKHGPSYEQYF	TGTGCCAGCAGCAAACACGGACCCTCCTACGAGCAGTACTTC
.	few	TRBJ1-3	TRBV27	CASSPAHANSGNTIYF	TGTGCCAGCAGCCCAGCGCATGCGAACTCTGGAAACACCATATATTTT
.	.	TRBJ1-1	TRBV2	CASSEMVQVEAFF	TGTGCCAGCAGTGAAATGGTACAGGTTGAAGCTTTCTTT
.	.	TRBJ1-5	TRBV18	CASSPDPGVNQPQHF	TGTGCCAGCTCACCAGATCCAGGGGTCAATCAGCCCCAGCATTTT
TRBD1	.	TRBJ1-4	TRBV5-4	CASSLGDRNEKLFF	TGTGCCAGCAGCTTGGGGGACAGGAATGAAAAACTGTTTTTT
.	.	TRBJ2-7	TRBV30	CAWAPASSYEQYF	TGTGCCTGGGCTCCAGCGAGCTCCTACGAGCAGTACTTC
TRBD2	.	TRBJ2-7	TRBV29-1	CSVLASGGYFYEQYF	TGCAGCGTTTTAGCTAGCGGGGGTTACTTCTACGAGCAGTACTTC
TRBD2	.	TRBJ2-3	TRBV3-1/TRBV3-2	CASTIPRTSGGAVADTQYF	TGTGCCAGCACAATCCCCAGGACTAGCGGGGGGGCGGTCGCAGATACGCAGTATTTT
.	.	TRBJ1-2	TRBV6-2/TRBV6-3	CASSSYLGGGYTF	TGTGCCAGCAGTTCGTATCTGGGGGGTGGCTACACCTTC
.	.	TRBJ2-7	TRBV11-2	CASSLAWGPSYEQYF	TGTGCCAGCAGCTTAGCATGGGGTCCCTCCTACGAGCAGTACTTC
.	medium-sized	TRBJ2-2	TRBV5-1	CASSPPGRGGELFF	TGCGCCAGCAGCCCGCCCGGGCGGGGCGGGGAGCTGTTTTTT
.	.	TRBJ2-5	TRBV6-5	CASSLRTGTTETQYF	TGTGCCAGCAGTCTACGTACGGGAACCACGGAGACCCAGTACTTC
TRBD1	.	TRBJ1-2	TRBV13	CASSTWTGNYGYTF	TGTGCCAGCAGCACCTGGACAGGCAACTATGGCTACACCTTC
TRBD1	.	TRBJ2-7	TRBV7-8	CASSIGTEEQYF	TGTGCCAGCAGCATTGGGACAGAGGAGCAGTACTTC
TRBD2	.	TRBJ2-3	TRBV2	CASLSLAGEADTQYF	TGTGCCAGCTTAAGTCTAGCGGGGGAAGCAGATACGCAGTATTTT
TRBD1	.	TRBJ1-5	TRBV6-4	CASSDSKVWGQGYSNQPQHF	TGTGCCAGCAGTGACTCGAAGGTATGGGGACAGGGGTATAGCAATCAGCCCCAGCATTTT
TRBD1	.	TRBJ2-1	TRBV11-3	CASSLGTGGDEQFF	TGTGCCAGCAGCTTAGGGACAGGGGGCGATGAGCAGTTCTTC
TRBD1	.	TRBJ1-2	TRBV29-1	CSVETGRGGYTF	TGCAGCGTTGAGACAGGGCGAGGGGGCTACACCTTC
.	once	TRBJ1-2	TRBV7-2	CASSPRDIINYGYTF	TGTGCCAGCAGCCCCCGGGACATAATTAACTATGGCTACACCTTC
.	.	TRBJ1-1	TRBV19	CATSGFKGTEAFF	TGTGCCACCTCGGGATTTAAGGGCACTGAAGCTTTCTTT
.	.	TRBJ1-2	TRBV4-3	CASSQDRTANYGYTF	TGCGCCAGCAGCCAAGACAGGACCGCTAACTATGGCTACACCTTC
.	.	TRBJ2-1	TRBV11-2	CASSHLGPWNEQFF	TGTGCCAGCAGCCACTTGGGGCCTTGGAATGAGCAGTTCTTC
.	few	TRBJ2-7	TRBV4-3	CASSQERGANSYEQYF	TGCGCCAGCAGCCAAGAACGCGGCGCCAATTCCTACGAGCAGTACTTC
.	.	TRBJ1-5	TRBV5-6	CASSFYRPNLMLSQPQHF	TGTGCCAGCAGTTTCTACAGGCCAAATTTAATGTTGAGTCAGCCCCAGCATTTT
TRBD2	once	TRBJ2-1	TRBV7-3	CASSTSGEPYNEQFF	TGTGCCAGCAGCACTAGCGGGGAGCCCTACAATGAGCAGTTCTTC
.	.	TRBJ2-3	TRBV10-3	CAISNVAPGTDTQYF	TGTGCCATCAGTAATGTGGCCCCAGGTACAGATACGCAGTATTTT
.	few	TRBJ1-3	TRBV4-2	CASSQEDRSGNTIYF	TGTGCCAGCAGCCAAGAAGACCGCTCTGGAAACACCATATATTTT
.	few	TRBJ2-1	TRBV30	CAWRIGGIYNEQFF	TGTGCCTGGAGGATCGGGGGTATCTACAATGAGCAGTTCTTC
.	.	TRBJ1-1	TRBV12-5	CASGQLPNTEAFF	TGTGCTAGTGGCCAACTCCCGAACACTGAAGCTTTCTTT
.	few	TRBJ2-2	TRBV4-1	CASSQFQEFANTGELFF	TGCGCCAGCAGCCAATTTCAGGAATTCGCGAACACCGGGGAGCTGTTTTTT
TRBD1	.	TRBJ1-6	TRBV5-4	CASSLNRGLGSPLHF	TGTGCCAGCAGCTTGAACAGGGGATTAGGATCACCCCTCCACTTT
.	.	TRBJ2-7	TRBV7-2	CASSLGGGARYEQYF	TGTGCCAGCAGCTTGGGAGGGGGGGCCCGCTACGAGCAGTACTTC
TRBD1	few	TRBJ1-3	TRBV3-1/TRBV3-2	CASSQDLRQGSGNTIYF	TGTGCCAGCAGCCAAGACCTTAGACAGGGCTCTGGAAACACCATATATTTT
.	medium-sized	TRBJ2-7	TRBV6-1	CASSERDSTYEQYF	TGTGCCAGCAGTGAAAGGGACTCGACCTACGAGCAGTACTTC
TRBD1	.	TRBJ1-1	TRBV6-5	CARKTGSHTEAFF	TGTGCCAGAAAGACAGGGTCCCACACTGAAGCTTTCTTT
.	.	TRBJ2-1	TRBV19	CASKGDNYEQFF	TGTGCCAGTAAAGGGGACAACTATGAGCAGTTCTTC
TRBD1	.	TRBJ1-1	TRBV4-3	CASSPRTGLNTEAFF	TGCGCCAGCAGCCCTCGGACAGGCTTGAACACTGAAGCTTTCTTT
.	.	TRBJ1-2	TRBV9	CASSVGGALYGYTF	TGTGCCAGCAGCGTAGGGGGCGCCCTCTATGGCTACACCTTC
TRBD1	.	TRBJ1-1	TRBV27	CASSPTGGEAFF	TGTGCCAGCAGCCCGACAGGGGGCGAAGCTTTCTTT
.	.	TRBJ1-1	TRBV28	CASSLGGMNTEAFF	TGTGCCAGCAGTTTAGGGGGGATGAACACTGAAGCTTTCTTT
TRBD2	.	TRBJ2-3	TRBV13	CASSVAGGHTDTQYF	TGTGCCAGCAGTGTCGCGGGGGGACACACAGATACGCAGTATTTT
.	medium-sized	TRBJ2-3	TRBV11-3	CASSGRTEPDTQYF	TGTGCCAGCAGCGGAAGGACAGAGCCAGATACGCAGTATTTT
.	few	TRBJ1-6	TRBV18	CASSPDNSPLHF	TGTGCCAGCTCACCGGATAATTCACCCCTCCACTTT
.	medium-sized	TRBJ1-1	TRBV19	CASSMGYLTEAFF	TGTGCCAGTAGTATGGGTTATCTCACTGAAGCTTTCTTT
.	.	TRBJ2-3	TRBV29-1	CSSKRTAAFDTQYF	TGCAGCTCCAAAAGAACGGCAGCGTTCGATACGCAGTATTTT
.	.	TRBJ1-1	TRBV28	CASSDNLQGRAFF	TGTGCCAGCAGTGATAATCTACAGGGTCGAGCTTTCTTT